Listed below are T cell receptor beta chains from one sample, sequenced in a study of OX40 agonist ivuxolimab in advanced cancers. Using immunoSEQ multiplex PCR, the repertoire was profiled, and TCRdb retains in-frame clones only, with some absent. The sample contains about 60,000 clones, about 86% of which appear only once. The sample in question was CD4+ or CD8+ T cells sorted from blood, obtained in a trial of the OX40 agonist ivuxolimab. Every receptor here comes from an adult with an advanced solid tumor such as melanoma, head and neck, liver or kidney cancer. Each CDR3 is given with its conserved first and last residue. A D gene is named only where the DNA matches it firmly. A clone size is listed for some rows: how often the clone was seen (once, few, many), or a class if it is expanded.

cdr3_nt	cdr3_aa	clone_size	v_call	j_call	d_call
TGTGCCAGCAGACTAACTCATACCTACGAGCAGTACTTC	CASRLTHTYEQYF	.	TRBV7-9	TRBJ2-7	.
TGTGCCAGCAGTTCGGGGACATCGTACGAGCAGTACTTC	CASSSGTSYEQYF	.	TRBV6-5	TRBJ2-7	.
TGTGCCAGCAGCCAAGATCTGTACGTCAGGGGAGGAACTGAAGCTTTCTTT	CASSQDLYVRGGTEAFF	.	TRBV4-2	TRBJ1-1	.
TGTGCCAGCAGCAGAGCTAGCGGGGTGTACAATGAGCAGTTCTTC	CASSRASGVYNEQFF	.	TRBV7-8	TRBJ2-1	TRBD2
TGTGCCAGCAGTTTTGGGGGCGAGGACACTGAAGCTTTCTTT	CASSFGGEDTEAFF	.	TRBV6-5	TRBJ1-1	.
TGTGCCAGCAGTTTATCGAACGGGTTTGCTGGCTACACCTTC	CASSLSNGFAGYTF	.	TRBV27	TRBJ1-2	.
TGTGCCAGTACTAGCGGGGGCACAGATACGCAGTATTTT	CASTSGGTDTQYF	.	TRBV19	TRBJ2-3	TRBD2
TGTGCCAGCAGCGTACAAAGGGAGGGCGGGGAGCTGTTTTTT	CASSVQREGGELFF	.	TRBV21-1	TRBJ2-2	.
TGTGCCAGCAGCTGGGTGACAGGGATCGCCGAGCAGTACTTC	CASSWVTGIAEQYF	.	TRBV5-6	TRBJ2-7	TRBD1
TGTGCCAGCAGCCCGACAGGGTCTAACCAGCCCCAGCATTTT	CASSPTGSNQPQHF	.	TRBV16	TRBJ1-5	TRBD1
TGTGAGTCCCGGGGCCAAGGTAGCACTGAAGCTTTCTTT	CESRGQGSTEAFF	once	TRBV7-9	TRBJ1-1	.
TGTGCCAGCAGCTCGCGTACGACAGACACCTATGGCTACACCTTC	CASSSRTTDTYGYTF	.	TRBV5-4	TRBJ1-2	.
TGTGCCAGCAGCGTAGCGTGGGACAGGGGAAGACAAGATACGCAGTATTTT	CASSVAWDRGRQDTQYF	.	TRBV9	TRBJ2-3	TRBD1
TGTGCCAGCCTGGGGACTAGCGGGGGGAGCTCCTACAATGAGCAGTTCTTC	CASLGTSGGSSYNEQFF	.	TRBV2	TRBJ2-1	TRBD2
TGTGCCAGCAGAACCTTTCCGGGACAGGCATTGGGCGAGCAGTACTTC	CASRTFPGQALGEQYF	.	TRBV28	TRBJ2-7	TRBD1
TGCGCCAGCCGATTAAACAGCGATACATCCAATTCACCCCTCCACTTT	CASRLNSDTSNSPLHF	.	TRBV4-1	TRBJ1-6	.
TGTGCCAGCAGCTTAGTATGGCAGGCGGGCGGGGAGCTGTTTTTT	CASSLVWQAGGELFF	few	TRBV11-2	TRBJ2-2	.
TGCGCCAGCAGTGACAGGGGAGGCCATACAGATACGCAGTATTTT	CASSDRGGHTDTQYF	.	TRBV10-1	TRBJ2-3	.
TGTGCCAGCAGCTTGACTAACCCAACCTACGAGCAGTACTTC	CASSLTNPTYEQYF	.	TRBV5-4	TRBJ2-7	.
TGCGCCAGCAGGGGGGAAAACAATGAGCAGTTCTTC	CASRGENNEQFF	.	TRBV4-1	TRBJ2-1	.
TGTGCCAGTAGAATGGGGCGATCCGGATCACCCCTCCACTTT	CASRMGRSGSPLHF	medium-sized	TRBV19	TRBJ1-6	.
TGTGCCAGCAGCGTGCTGGCCGCAGCTTTAGTGGAGACCCAGTACTTC	CASSVLAAALVETQYF	.	TRBV9	TRBJ2-5	.
TGTGCCAGCAGTCCCCGCACCGGGGAGCTGTTTTTT	CASSPRTGELFF	.	TRBV6-5	TRBJ2-2	.
TGTGCCAGCAGAACTTTACAAGAGACCCAGTACTTC	CASRTLQETQYF	.	TRBV6-5	TRBJ2-5	.